The 21 T cell receptor beta chains given below trace back to one sample, sequenced in a study of glioma-infiltrating T cells after dendritic cell vaccination. Profiled with immunoSEQ multiplex PCR; TCRdb holds only in-frame clones, not every one. The data hold fewer than 85,000 clones, with 80% to 90% observed a single time. The starting material was blood, obtained before dendritic cell vaccination. These TCRs come from a human donor with glioblastoma.

The rearrangement links TRBV27 to TRBJ2-2, with a possible D match to TRBD2 (8 bases). Per the germline V gene, CDR1 is MNHEY and CDR2 is SMNVEV (reference sequence). V was clipped by 10 bases and J by 4 bases, with 22 bases between them. This CDR3 spans 16 amino acids. The CDR3 coding sequence is TGTGCCACCGGATTCGGGAGGGCAGGGGGCACCGGGGAGCTGTTTTTT. This codes for CATGFGRAGGTGELFF.

The chain links TRBV2 to TRBJ2-3; maybe TRBD1 (7 bases). Trimming pared 7 bases from V and 1 base from J, leaving 15 bases between. Germline V lookup: CDR1 SNHLY, CDR2 FYNNEI. This CDR3 is 15 amino acids long. The CDR3 loop is CASTVGGGGTDTQYF. CDR3 nucleotide sequence: TGTGCCAGCACAGTTGGAGGGGGCGGCACAGATACGCAGTATTTT.

The sample holds one count of this clone. CDR3 sequence (DNA): TGTGCCAGCAGTTCAGGAGGGTGGTCTAATGAAAAACTGTTTTTT. It yields the protein CASSSGGWSNEKLFF. The chain carries TRBV6-5 and TRBJ1-4, with D unresolved. Germline CDR1 is MNHEY and CDR2 is SVGAGI. V was pared by 4 bases and J by 3 bases, with 12 bases between. The length of the CDR3 is 15 residues.

This chain joins TRBV28 and TRBJ1-2; tentatively, D is TRBD1 (6 bases). V shed 5 bases and J shed 5 bases, with 21 bases lying between them. CDR1 is MDHEN, CDR2 SYDVKM, per germline. The CDR3 covers 16 residues. The CDR3 DNA is TGTGCCAGCAGTACCTCCGGGGGGGCGATAACTTATGGCTACACCTTC. Translation: CASSTSGGAITYGYTF.

This clone appeared a few times. The CDR3 spells CAISDRSGTGGHTIYF. CDR3 coding DNA: TGTGCCATCAGTGACCGCTCCGGGACAGGGGGCCACACCATATATTTT. The V gene is TRBV10-3, the J gene TRBJ1-3, with TRBD1 identical over 12 bases. After removal of 3 bases from V and 8 bases from J, the junction contained 8 bases not matched to a gene. The germline V gene encodes CDR1 ENHRY and CDR2 SYGVKD. The CDR3 is made up of 16 amino acids.

This clone was found once. The chain couples TRBV10-3 to TRBJ2-1; 8 bases align to TRBD2. CDR1 and CDR2 (germline): ENHRY, SYGVKD. V trimming: 4 bases; J trimming: 7 bases; junction bases outside the gene matches: 9. CDR3 size: 15 residues. The CDR3 region has the DNA TGTGCCATCAGTGTTCTTGCGGGAGGAACAAATGAGCAGTTCTTC. Residues: CAISVLAGGTNEQFF.

This clone was found a few times. V is TRBV9 and J is TRBJ2-1; TRBD2 matches 7 bases. The germline V gene has CDR1 SGDLS and CDR2 YYNGEE. V trimming: 0 bases; J trimming: 4 bases; junction bases outside the gene matches: 7. The CDR3 runs 16 residues. CDR3 nucleotide sequence: TGTGCCAGCAGCGTAGGTGGCGGGGGTACATACAATGAGCAGTTCTTC. The encoded protein is CASSVGGGGTYNEQFF.

This clone was seen a few times. The genes are TRBV29-1 and TRBJ1-2; TRBD1 aligns across 8 bases. Losses at the gene ends were 3 bases for V and 0 bases for J; bases not matched to a gene: 3. The germline V gene encodes CDR1 SQVTM and CDR2 ANQGSEA. The length of the CDR3 is 14 residues. The CDR3 coding sequence is TGCAGCGTTGAGGGGACAGGACCTAACTATGGCTACACCTTC. Translating it yields CSVEGTGPNYGYTF.

The genes are TRBV6-5 and TRBJ1-3, with D tentatively TRBD1 (5 bases). V was cut by 8 bases and J by 5 bases, with 13 bases left in between. Per the germline V gene, CDR1 is MNHEY and CDR2 is SVGAGI. The CDR3 spans 13 residues. The CDR3, as DNA: TGTGCCAGCTACGGCCAGGGTCGAAACACCATATATTTT. Its protein is CASYGQGRNTIYF.

This chain links TRBV11-2 with TRBJ1-5; D gene ambiguous. Between the trimmed V and J ends, which lost 5 bases and 3 bases, there was a span of 14 bases. Germline CDR1 and CDR2: SGHAT and FQNNGV. The CDR3 is made up of 15 amino acids. The CDR3 is CASSRSPGLNQPQHF. In nucleotides, the CDR3 is TGTGCCAGCAGCAGGAGTCCCGGACTCAATCAGCCCCAGCATTTT.

V is TRBV28 and J is TRBJ2-2; tentative D call: TRBD1 (6 bases). V lost 0 bases and J lost 4, with 9 bases in between. This CDR3 region has 15 residues. Germline-derived CDR1 and CDR2 are MDHEN and SYDVKM. CDR3 DNA sequence: TGTGCCAGCAGTTTATGGGCCAGGGGCACCGGGGAGCTGTTTTTT. It is translated as CASSLWARGTGELFF.

About this clone itself: Other DNA sequences of this sample code for an identical CDR3. The genes are TRBV9 and TRBJ1-6; D gene ambiguous. Germline V gene lookup returns CDR1 SGDLS and CDR2 YYNGEE. The CDR3 is 14 amino acids. Between the trimmed V and J ends, which lost 1 base and 10 bases, there was a span of 12 bases. The CDR3 coding sequence is TGTGCCAGCAGCGTACAGTGGGAGAACTCACCCCTCCACTTT. Translating gives CASSVQWENSPLHF.

The rearrangement joins TRBV5-6 to TRBJ2-5; D call uncertain. This CDR3 is built from 15 residues. CDR1 is SGHDT, CDR2 YYEEEE, per germline. V dropped 0 bases and J dropped 5 bases, with 14 bases sitting between them. The CDR3 reads CASSLGVSGRETQYF. The CDR3 nucleotides are TGTGCCAGCAGCTTGGGTGTCTCCGGCAGGGAGACCCAGTACTTC.

The chain couples TRBV5-6 to TRBJ2-3; TRBD2 matches 12 bases. The junction had 0 bases not matched to a gene; V was cut back by 0 bases and J by 4 bases. CDR1 and CDR2 from the germline V gene are SGHDT and YYEEEE. The CDR3 runs 15 residues. The CDR3 bases are TGTGCCAGCAGCTTGGCTAGCGGGGGGGCAGATACGCAGTATTTT. Amino acid sequence: CASSLASGGADTQYF.

This clone was detected only once. J is TRBJ2-1 and V is TRBV6-1, with 12 nucleotides matching TRBD2. V lost 4 bases, J lost 9 bases, and 4 bases stayed unmatched. Germline CDR1 reads MNHNS; CDR2 reads SASEGT. The CDR3 has 14 residues. The CDR3 DNA sequence: TGTGCCAGCAGTGGACTAGCGGGAGCGAGTGAGCAGTTCTTC. Translation gives CASSGLAGASEQFF.

The gene calls are TRBV30 and TRBJ1-5, with D perhaps TRBD1 (6 bases). CDR3 size: 13 residues. V was cut by 1 base and J by 5 bases, with 9 bases left in between. Germline loops: CDR1 GTSNPN, CDR2 SVGIG (reference sequence). CDR3 in DNA: TGTGCCTGGAGTGAGGGGGGGCATCAGCCCCAGCATTTT. Its translation is CAWSEGGHQPQHF.

This clone was counted a few times. The chain joins TRBV6-1 to TRBJ2-5; D not certain. The CDR3 is made up of 15 amino acids. The germline V and J ends were trimmed by 5 bases and 2 bases, with 15 bases remaining between them. CDR1 MNHNS and CDR2 SASEGT come from the germline V gene. CDR3 in amino acids: CASSSRYVRQETQYF. CDR3 nucleotide sequence: TGTGCCAGCAGTTCCCGGTACGTTCGACAAGAGACCCAGTACTTC.

The V call is TRBV29-1, the J call TRBJ2-7; D is unclear. V was clipped by 0 bases and J by 3 bases, with 9 bases between them. The CDR3 has 13 amino acids. Germline V CDR1 and CDR2: SQVTM, ANQGSEA. The CDR3 loop reads CSVEDLLSYEQYF. The DNA of the CDR3 is TGCAGCGTTGAAGATCTTCTGAGCTACGAGCAGTACTTC.

The J gene is TRBJ1-5, the V gene TRBV28, with a tentative D call TRBD1 (6 bases). The V and J ends lost 6 bases and 1 base respectively, with 10 bases between them. The CDR3 covers 14 residues. CDR1 is MDHEN, CDR2 SYDVKM, per germline. The CDR3: CASSRQASNQPQHF. CDR3 in DNA: TGTGCCAGCAGCCGACAGGCCAGCAATCAGCCCCAGCATTTT.

The V call is TRBV4-1, the J call TRBJ2-1; 14 bases fit TRBD2. V gave up 6 bases and J gave up 1 base; unmatched junction bases: 2. Germline assignment: CDR1 MGHRA and CDR2 YSYEKL. The CDR3 consists of 16 residues. CDR3 sequence reads: CASRRLAGGSYNEQFF. The CDR3 bases are TGCGCCAGCAGAAGACTAGCGGGAGGGTCCTACAATGAGCAGTTCTTC.

The chain is built from TRBV6-1 and TRBJ2-6; no firm D call. Trimming removed 4 bases at V and 3 bases at J, with 7 bases between. Per germline, CDR1 MNHNS and CDR2 SASEGT. The CDR3 is 14 amino acids. The CDR3 loop reads CASSVSVGANVLTF. As DNA, the CDR3 is TGTGCCAGCAGTGTTTCGGTTGGGGCCAACGTCCTGACTTTC.